In its sample, the clone carrying this TCR beta chain was seen many times. RNA transcripts were the source from which TCR beta CDR3 regions were amplified. HTBI primers were used in a first-round RT-PCR, which preceded a second-round multiplex PCR. TCRdb reprocessed the multiplex PCR reads with MiXCR, giving one entry per CDR3 protein. Among some 370,000 distinct CDR3 sequences listed, roughly 17% were seen once. The sample comes from a study of Graves' ophthalmopathy and Graves' hyperthyroidism. Germline V gives CDR1 MNHEY, CDR2 SVGAGI. There are 14 residues in the CDR3. Trimming cost V 2 bases and J 2 bases; bases outside gene matches: 1.

J is TRBJ2-7 and V is TRBV6-5; 9 bases align to TRBD1. The sequenced sample consisted of peripheral blood. This TCR derives from an adult woman with stable Graves' hyperthyroidism. CDR3 sequence (DNA): TGTGCCAGCAGTTACGGGACAGGGACCTACGAGCAGTACTTC. It translates to CASSYGTGTYEQYF.